This T cell receptor beta chain was sequenced for a study of blood T cell repertoires in COVID-19. Whole-study context: Both acute and convalescent COVID-19 samples were obtained from the United States, Italy and Spain. The analysed material was cDNA or gDNA that came from T cells, B-cell-depleted T cells, or PBMCs.

In the authors' workflow: From reference gene primer amplification, estimates of nucleated cell counts were derived. Assay used: immunoSEQ multiplex PCR; TCRdb lists only in-frame clones, some missing. V and J calls and clone size are those listed in that table; D and trimming were worked out from the DNA. The sample carries about 250,000 clones, roughly 80% recorded once. The V end lost 5 bases, the J end lost 1 base, and 8 bases lay between the germline ends. This CDR3 comprises 13 residues. Germline-derived CDR1 and CDR2 are LNHDA and SQIVND (reference sequence). The TCR originated in a man older than 75 with acute or convalescent COVID-19. The specimen was peripheral blood. The chain recombines TRBV19 with TRBJ1-1, with D unresolved. CDR3: CASSFDKNTEAFF. DNA for the CDR3: TGTGCCAGTAGTTTCGACAAGAACACTGAAGCTTTCTTT.